Listed below are T cell receptor beta chains from one sample, sequenced in a study of cytomegalovirus exposure and HLA in healthy donors. Assay: immunoSEQ multiplex PCR; the TCRdb copy retains only in-frame clones and omits some. The sample has 150,000 to 200,000 clones, around 80% seen once. Sequenced input: PBMCs. These receptors all stem from a woman aged 30 to 39 in good health and CMV-seronegative. Both conserved end residues are part of each CDR3. The order of the fields is clone size, J gene, V gene, D gene, CDR3 protein, CDR3 DNA. A D gene is named only where the DNA matches it firmly. Where a row states a size, it is once, few, many or the class of an expanded clone; other rows omit it.

NA TRBJ2-1 TRBV7-2 TRBD1 CAIQGAGEQFF TGTGCCATACAGGGGGCAGGAGAGCAGTTCTTC
few TRBJ1-1 TRBV19 NA CASYSGEGVTEAFF TGTGCCAGCTACTCAGGGGAAGGGGTCACTGAAGCTTTCTTT
NA TRBJ2-7 TRBV19 NA CASSIRQVRGTYEQYF TGTGCCAGTAGTATAAGACAGGTAAGAGGAACCTACGAGCAGTACTTC
NA TRBJ1-4 TRBV30 NA CAWGSQFTNEKLFF TGTGCCTGGGGGTCACAGTTCACTAATGAAAAACTGTTTTTT
NA TRBJ2-3 TRBV5-1 TRBD2 CASSPGLAGGLSTDTQYF TGCGCCAGCAGCCCCGGACTAGCGGGGGGCCTAAGCACAGATACGCAGTATTTT
once TRBJ1-2 TRBV4-3 NA CASSQDGKGGGYGYTF TGCGCCAGCAGCCAAGACGGGAAAGGGGGTGGGTATGGCTACACCTTC
NA TRBJ1-2 TRBV19 NA CASKLLKAGNYGYTF TGTGCCAGTAAATTACTTAAGGCGGGTAACTATGGCTACACCTTC
once TRBJ2-7 TRBV6-6 NA CASSYSPLGRAYEQYF TGTGCCAGCAGTTACTCGCCCCTGGGCAGGGCCTACGAGCAGTACTTC
NA TRBJ1-2 TRBV5-1 NA CASSFEPNYGYTF TGCGCCAGCAGCTTCGAGCCTAACTATGGCTACACCTTC
NA TRBJ1-6 TRBV9 TRBD1 CASSEERTGGRSPLHF TGTGCCAGCAGCGAAGAGAGAACAGGGGGAAGGTCACCCCTCCACTTT
NA TRBJ1-5 TRBV27 NA CASSLQRDQPQHF TGTGCCAGCAGTTTACAGAGGGATCAGCCCCAGCATTTT
NA TRBJ2-7 TRBV6-5 TRBD1 CASKTPGTGGEQYF TGTGCCAGCAAGACCCCCGGGACAGGTGGCGAGCAGTACTTC
few TRBJ2-1 TRBV5-6 TRBD2 CASSLPSGGEQFF TGTGCCAGCAGCTTACCTAGCGGGGGCGAGCAGTTCTTC
NA TRBJ1-1 TRBV7-9 NA CASSLAPGTMNTEAFF TGTGCCAGCAGCTTAGCGCCGGGGACAATGAACACTGAAGCTTTCTTT
NA TRBJ1-2 TRBV6-1 NA CASSELSATLYGYTF TGTGCCAGCAGTGAATTGTCAGCGACGTTATATGGCTACACCTTC
NA TRBJ1-3 TRBV23-1 NA CASSQSTGPVCYSGNTIYF TGCGCCAGCAGTCAATCGACAGGACCGGTATGTTACTCTGGAAACACCATATATTTT
NA TRBJ1-6 TRBV25-1 TRBD1 CASSDPTGRDSPLHF TGTGCCAGCAGTGATCCGACAGGGAGAGATTCACCCCTCCACTTT
NA TRBJ2-5 TRBV5-1 TRBD1 CASSPETGDQETQYF TGCGCCAGCAGCCCTGAGACAGGGGACCAAGAGACCCAGTACTTC
NA TRBJ1-1 TRBV5-6 NA CASSLPPGFDNTEAFF TGTGCCAGCAGCTTGCCGCCAGGGTTCGATAACACTGAAGCTTTCTTT
few TRBJ2-7 TRBV29-1 TRBD2 CSVDSGGAYEQYF TGCAGCGTTGATAGCGGGGGGGCCTACGAGCAGTACTTC
NA TRBJ2-3 TRBV7-3 NA CASGGGGRPDTQYF TGTGCCTCCGGAGGAGGGGGCCGCCCAGATACGCAGTATTTT
few TRBJ2-2 TRBV4-1 TRBD1 CASSQEGTATGELFF TGCGCCAGCAGCCAAGAAGGGACAGCTACCGGGGAGCTGTTTTTT
NA TRBJ1-6 TRBV30 TRBD1 CAWSVDPGGSPLHF TGTGCCTGGAGTGTAGACCCAGGGGGTTCACCCCTCCACTTT
NA TRBJ2-7 TRBV9 TRBD1 CASSVTGGADFSYEQYF TGTGCCAGCAGCGTCACAGGGGGCGCGGACTTCTCCTACGAGCAGTACTTC
few TRBJ2-5 TRBV5-6 TRBD1 CASSSLDRPQETQYF TGTGCCAGCAGCTCCCTGGACAGGCCTCAAGAGACCCAGTACTTC
NA TRBJ2-6 TRBV7-8 TRBD1 CASSLGGTGRSGSLSGANVLTF TGTGCCAGCAGCTTAGGAGGGACAGGGCGATCGGGCTCTCTCTCTGGGGCCAACGTCCTGACTTTC
NA TRBJ2-7 TRBV9 TRBD1 CASSVVPGQGEKGEQYF TGTGCCAGCAGCGTAGTTCCCGGACAGGGGGAGAAGGGCGAGCAGTACTTC
NA TRBJ2-3 TRBV29-1 NA CSVSTGRTDTQYF TGCAGCGTATCGACAGGCCGCACAGATACGCAGTATTTT
few TRBJ1-1 TRBV9 TRBD1 CASSPKTGGFTEAFF TGTGCCAGCAGCCCAAAGACAGGGGGTTTCACTGAAGCTTTCTTT
NA TRBJ2-7 TRBV2 NA CASSERTPGAESYEQYF TGTGCCAGCAGTGAACGGACCCCAGGGGCCGAATCCTACGAGCAGTACTTC
NA TRBJ1-4 TRBV7-6 NA CASSATVAVNEKLFF TGTGCCAGCAGCGCGACAGTAGCTGTTAATGAAAAACTGTTTTTT
NA TRBJ1-3 TRBV7-2 NA CASSTRTSHSGNTIYF TGTGCCAGCAGCACTCGGACTTCCCACTCTGGAAACACCATATATTTT
NA TRBJ1-2 TRBV6-6 NA CASTPTSRRLYGYTF TGTGCCAGCACCCCCACGTCACGGAGACTCTATGGCTACACCTTC
once TRBJ1-2 TRBV4-3 NA CASSQGRINYGYTF TGCGCCAGCAGCCAAGGGCGGATTAACTATGGCTACACCTTC
NA TRBJ1-1 TRBV7-9 TRBD1 CASSAGGGRTEAFF TGTGCCAGCAGCGCAGGAGGGGGCAGGACTGAAGCTTTCTTT
once TRBJ2-7 TRBV7-7 NA CASSLGCLLISYEQYF TGTGCTAGCAGCTTAGGTTGTCTCCTCATCTCCTACGAGCAGTACTTC
NA TRBJ1-2 TRBV27 TRBD1 CASSRPGQGFGYTF TGTGCCAGCAGTCGACCGGGACAGGGATTTGGCTACACCTTC
NA TRBJ2-6 TRBV2 NA CASRRQANVLTF TGTGCCAGCAGACGACAGGCCAACGTCCTGACTTTC
NA TRBJ1-6 TRBV19 NA CASSGRRGLPLHF TGTGCCAGTAGTGGGCGCCGGGGGTTACCCCTCCACTTT
NA TRBJ1-2 TRBV2 TRBD1 CASSGRGQRALNYGYTF TGTGCCAGCAGTGGGAGGGGACAGAGAGCACTTAACTATGGCTACACCTTC
NA TRBJ1-2 TRBV19 TRBD1 CASSTVPAGGKGYTF TGTGCCAGTAGTACCGTCCCGGCAGGGGGAAAAGGCTACACCTTC
NA TRBJ1-4 TRBV4-1 TRBD1 CASSQDSGGRANEKLFF TGCGCCAGCAGCCAAGACTCAGGGGGCAGGGCTAATGAAAAACTGTTTTTT
NA TRBJ1-4 TRBV5-1 TRBD1 CASSSGTVNEKLFF TGCGCCAGCAGCTCTGGGACAGTAAATGAAAAACTGTTTTTT
NA TRBJ2-4 TRBV7-3 TRBD2 CASSIASGGAKNIQYF TGTGCCAGCAGCATTGCTAGCGGGGGTGCCAAAAACATTCAGTACTTC
NA TRBJ2-7 TRBV9 NA CASSASLRFDEQYF TGTGCCAGCAGCGCTAGCCTCCGGTTCGACGAGCAGTACTTC
few TRBJ2-1 TRBV7-2 NA CASSLERNEQFF TGTGCCAGCAGCTTAGAGAGAAATGAGCAGTTCTTC
NA TRBJ1-2 TRBV9 TRBD1 CASSAYGQAGYTF TGTGCCAGCAGCGCCTATGGACAGGCTGGCTACACCTTC
NA TRBJ1-1 TRBV7-9 NA CASSHGVTGHTEAFF TGTGCCAGCAGCCACGGAGTCACAGGGCACACTGAAGCTTTCTTT
NA TRBJ1-4 TRBV5-1 TRBD1 CASSLRQGFEKLFF TGCGCCAGCAGCTTGAGACAGGGGTTTGAAAAACTGTTTTTT
NA TRBJ2-1 TRBV2 NA CASSEVITTGNEQFF TGTGCCAGCAGTGAGGTTATCACCACGGGCAATGAGCAGTTCTTC
NA TRBJ2-7 TRBV7-3 NA CASSKGRGTDPYLGEQYF TGTGCCAGCAGCAAAGGTAGGGGGACGGATCCCTATCTGGGCGAGCAGTACTTC
once TRBJ1-6 TRBV5-1 TRBD1 CASSFKGPPGTAYNSPLHF TGCGCCAGCAGCTTTAAGGGGCCTCCCGGGACAGCCTATAATTCACCCCTCCACTTT
NA TRBJ2-2 TRBV5-1 NA CASSLDRNTGELFF TGCGCCAGCAGCTTGGACAGGAACACCGGGGAGCTGTTTTTT
NA TRBJ1-1 TRBV7-3 TRBD1 CASSRTGNTEAFF TGTGCCAGCAGCCGGACAGGGAACACTGAAGCTTTCTTT
few TRBJ2-7 TRBV5-1 TRBD2 CASRGGLAGAGNEQYF TGCGCCAGCAGGGGGGGGCTAGCGGGGGCTGGAAACGAGCAGTACTTC
NA TRBJ1-4 TRBV5-5 NA CASSLNVGAANEKLFF TGTGCCAGCAGCTTGAATGTGGGGGCAGCTAATGAAAAACTGTTTTTT
once TRBJ2-1 TRBV6-5 NA CASSYSNNEQFF TGTGCCAGCAGTTACTCTAACAATGAGCAGTTCTTC
once TRBJ2-5 TRBV19 TRBD1 CASSIRQGNNRETQYF TGTGCCAGTAGTATCCGACAGGGGAACAACCGGGAGACCCAGTACTTC
NA TRBJ1-2 TRBV30 TRBD1 CAWSHPDRGNGYTF TGTGCCTGGAGCCACCCGGACAGGGGAAATGGCTACACCTTC